This T cell receptor (beta chain) was recorded in a study of T-cell reconstitution after alpha-beta-depleted transplantation in children. Unmatched junction bases numbered 13, after V lost 4 bases and J lost 2 bases. Germline assignment: CDR1 SGHAT and CDR2 FQNNGV. CDR3 length equals 18 residues. A library of TCRbeta sequences, prepared with unique molecular identifiers, was generated. TCRdb reanalysed the PCR reads using MiXCR and keeps one entry per CDR3 protein. Of roughly 500,000 distinct CDR3 sequences listed, about 33% are singletons. This clonotype was detected only once. This clonotype was obtained from a human donor who donated a stem cell graft to a child with aplastic anemia. This chain uses TRBV11-2 with TRBJ2-1; 8 bases match TRBD2. This specimen consisted of PBMCs from the stem cell graft donor, obtained from the stem cell graft. The CDR3 bases are TGTGCCAGCAGCTGGGGGGTAGGCGGGAGGAGCACCTACAATGAGCAGTTCTTC. The encoded protein is CASSWGVGGRSTYNEQFF.